This passage covers 31 T cell receptor beta chains from one sample sequenced in a study of blood T cell repertoires in COVID-19. Sequenced by immunoSEQ multiplex PCR; TCRdb stores in-frame clones only, minus some. The data contain roughly 220,000 clones, roughly 90% of them singletons. The sequenced sample consisted of PBMCs or T cells enriched from blood (not recorded which). The receptor source for this set is a man under 40 who had been exposed to COVID-19.

This clone was found a few times. This chain uses TRBV7-9 with TRBJ1-2; D might be TRBD1 (5 bases). The CDR3 runs 13 residues. CDR1 and CDR2 (germline): SEHNR, FQNEAQ (reference sequence). V was trimmed by 4 bases and J by 2 bases, leaving 8 bases between them. This CDR3 is CASSYGGNYGYTF. In nucleotides, the CDR3 is TGTGCCAGCAGCTATGGGGGGAACTATGGCTACACCTTC.

This rearrangement joins TRBV6-5 to TRBJ2-3; no clear D gene. The germline V gene has CDR1 MNHEY and CDR2 SVGAGI. The V and J ends lost 7 bases and 3 bases respectively, with 11 bases between them. The CDR3 is made up of 13 amino acids. The CDR3 bases are TGTGCCAGCACCGGTCTGTGGACAGATACGCAGTATTTT. Translated, it gives CASTGLWTDTQYF.

The rearrangement links TRBV7-9 to TRBJ2-2; 9 bases fit TRBD1. CDR3 length: 16 amino acids. V dropped 5 bases and J dropped 5; count of bases not matched to a gene: 9. The germline V gene has CDR1 SEHNR and CDR2 FQNEAQ (reference sequence). CDR3 region: CASSEATGGGTGELFF. CDR3 in DNA: TGTGCCAGCAGCGAAGCGACAGGGGGTGGAACCGGGGAGCTGTTTTTT.

The rearrangement links TRBV18 to TRBJ1-1; D is perhaps TRBD1 (5 bases). Germline assignment: CDR1 KGHSH and CDR2 LQKENI. This CDR3 is built from 14 residues. V dropped 3 bases and J dropped 0 bases, with 8 bases sitting between them. The CDR3 bases are TGTGCCAGCTCACCGAACAGGATGAACACTGAAGCTTTCTTT. Translation: CASSPNRMNTEAFF.

The chain has TRBV6-5 and TRBJ1-6; unclear D gene. V was trimmed by 6 bases and J by 7 bases, leaving 10 bases between them. Germline CDR1 and CDR2: MNHEY and SVGAGI. The CDR3 sequence is 13 residues long. CDR3 region: CASRALGNSPLHF. CDR3 nucleotide sequence: TGTGCCAGCAGGGCCCTCGGGAATTCACCCCTCCACTTT.

The genes are TRBV12-3 or TRBV12-4 and TRBJ2-2; the D gene is possibly TRBD1 (6 bases). This CDR3 spans 13 amino acids. Trimming took 4 bases from V and 7 from J, leaving 10 bases between them. The CDR3 bases are TGTGCCAGCAGTTCTACAGGGAACGGGGAGCTGTTTTTT. Translated, it gives CASSSTGNGELFF.

The genes are TRBV19 and TRBJ1-2; D gene ambiguous. Germline V lookup: CDR1 LNHDA, CDR2 SQIVND (reference sequence). With 5 bases removed from V and 0 bases from J, the gap between germline ends came to 16 bases. CDR3 length: 16 residues. The CDR3 reads CASSPVGLGPNYGYTF. DNA for the CDR3: TGTGCCAGTAGTCCAGTCGGACTGGGCCCTAACTATGGCTACACCTTC. Based on the CDR3 plus reference TRBV19 and TRBJ1-2, the full variable domain is DGGITQSPKYLFRKEGQNVTLSCEQNLNHDAMYWYRQDPGQGLRLIYYSQIVNDFQKGDIAEGYSVSREKKESFPLTVTSAQKNPTAFYLCASSPVGLGPNYGYTFGSGTRLTVV.

The V call is TRBV11-1, the J call TRBJ1-5; D remains ambiguous. Per the germline V gene, CDR1 is SGHAT and CDR2 is FQDESV (reference sequence). The V and J ends lost 0 bases and 9 bases respectively, with 6 bases between them. The CDR3 loop spans 12 amino acids. The CDR3 sequence: CASSLAGGPQHF. The CDR3 coding sequence is TGTGCCAGCAGCTTAGCTGGAGGGCCCCAGCATTTT.

This chain connects TRBV4-1 to TRBJ2-3; D might be TRBD2 (7 bases). Germline lookup yields CDR1 MGHRA and CDR2 YSYEKL. Trimming removed 4 bases from V and 4 bases from J, with 24 bases in between. The CDR3 covers 18 residues. CDR3 amino acids: CASSPRGGGSLSADTQYF. The CDR3, as DNA: TGCGCCAGCAGCCCGCGGGGCGGGGGCTCTCTATCGGCAGATACGCAGTATTTT.

This chain joins TRBV11-1 and TRBJ2-5; possibly TRBD1 for D (5 bases). In germline, CDR1 is SGHAT, CDR2 FQDESV (reference sequence). The CDR3 runs to 14 residues. V lost 7 bases and J 1 base, leaving 13 bases between the germline ends. The CDR3 DNA sequence: TGTGCCAGCATGAGACAGTCAGGCCAAGAGACCCAGTACTTC. Amino acid sequence: CASMRQSGQETQYF. The full variable domain, rest sourced from reference TRBV11-1 and TRBJ2-5, is EAEVAQSPRYKITEKSQAVAFWCDPISGHATLYWYRQILGQGPELLVQFQDESVVDDSQLPKDRFSAERLKGVDSTLKIQPAELGDSAMYLCASMRQSGQETQYFGPGTRLLVL.

The chain couples TRBV4-2 to TRBJ2-1, with 14 bases identical to TRBD2. This CDR3 has 17 amino acids. The germline gives CDR1 LGHNA, CDR2 YNFKEQ. J gave up 2 bases and V 0 bases, and 0 bases lay outside the gene matches. In DNA, the CDR3 is TGTGCCAGCAGCCAAGAGGGACTAGCGGGGGCCTACAATGAGCAGTTCTTC. Protein: CASSQEGLAGAYNEQFF.

The rearrangement links TRBV4-2 to TRBJ2-3; perhaps TRBD1 as D (6 bases). This CDR3 is 16 amino acids long. Germline V gives CDR1 LGHNA, CDR2 YNFKEQ. Trimming removed 0 bases from V and 4 bases from J, with 14 bases in between. DNA of the CDR3: TGTGCCAGCAGCCAAGAAAGGGTTGGGGGCCCAGATACGCAGTATTTT. The encoded protein is CASSQERVGGPDTQYF.

This chain connects TRBV7-2 to TRBJ1-2; D not resolved. Deletions cut 5 bases from V and 3 bases from J, with 13 bases between. There are 14 residues in the CDR3. Germline CDR1 reads SGHTA; CDR2 reads FQGNSA. The CDR3 DNA sequence: TGTGCCAGCAGCGCCCTGGCCGGAGACTATGGCTACACCTTC. Translating it yields CASSALAGDYGYTF.

The CDR3 sequence is CASSMQTSGNTIYF. CDR3 coding DNA: TGTGCCAGTAGTATGCAGACTTCTGGAAACACCATATATTTT. This rearrangement joins TRBV19 to TRBJ1-3; D is ambiguous. Germline V gives CDR1 LNHDA, CDR2 SQIVND (reference sequence). V shed 3 bases and J shed 1 base, with 7 bases lying between them. The length of the CDR3 is 14 residues.

This rearrangement joins TRBV29-1 to TRBJ1-2; no firm D call. Per germline, CDR1 SQVTM and CDR2 ANQGSEA. Trimming took off 4 bases at V and 3 bases at J, with 12 bases between the two ends. CDR3 size: 13 residues. CDR3 DNA sequence: TGCAGCGTTGTGTTCCCGAGGGACTATGGCTACACCTTC. Amino acid sequence: CSVVFPRDYGYTF. Drawing the rest from reference TRBV29-1 and TRBJ1-2, the complete variable domain is SAVISQKPSRDICQRGTSLTIQCQVDSQVTMMFWYRQQPGQSLTLIATANQGSEATYESGFVIDKFPISRPNLTFSTLTVSNMSPEDSSIYLCSVVFPRDYGYTFGSGTRLTVV.

J is TRBJ2-3 and V is TRBV23-1; 8 bases are shared with TRBD1. TRBV23-1 is known as an ORF, though its function is uncertain. This CDR3 region has 16 residues. V shed 6 bases, J shed 3 bases, and the junction held 11 bases outside the gene matches. In DNA, the CDR3 is TGCGCCAGCAGCAATCCACGGACAGGGTTGACAGATACGCAGTATTTT. Translating it yields CASSNPRTGLTDTQYF.

V is TRBV2 and J is TRBJ2-1, with TRBD2 matching 7 bases. This CDR3 contains 15 residues. CDR1 SNHLY and CDR2 FYNNEI come from the germline V gene. The V segment lost 9 bases and the J segment 0 bases; nucleotides outside the gene matches: 8. The CDR3 bases are TGTGCCAGTAACCGAGCGGGGCGCTCCTACAATGAGCAGTTCTTC. It is translated as CASNRAGRSYNEQFF.

The J gene is TRBJ1-5, the V gene TRBV24-1; TRBD1 matches at 8 bases. Germline V gene lookup returns CDR1 KGHDR and CDR2 SFDVKD. Losses at the gene ends were 4 bases for V and 0 bases for J; bases not matched to a gene: 16. The CDR3 contains 20 residues. DNA for the CDR3: TGTGCCACCAGTGACAAGAGACAGGGGCAATATTTGTTTAGCAATCAGCCCCAGCATTTT. Residues: CATSDKRQGQYLFSNQPQHF.

The chain carries TRBV25-1 and TRBJ2-5; tentatively, D is TRBD2 (5 bases). The CDR3 runs 14 residues. Trimming took off 4 bases at V and 4 bases at J, with 13 bases between the two ends. Germline V gives CDR1 MGHDK, CDR2 SYGVNS. The CDR3 loop reads CASSGTVEGETQYF. Written as DNA, the CDR3 is TGTGCCAGCAGTGGCACGGTAGAGGGAGAGACCCAGTACTTC.

V gene TRBV11-2 combines with J gene TRBJ1-1; D might be TRBD1 (6 bases). The germline gives CDR1 SGHAT, CDR2 FQNNGV. CDR3 length equals 15 residues. Trimming took 5 bases from V and 7 from J, leaving 20 bases between them. The CDR3: CASSQNLGAAFEAFF. The CDR3 coding sequence is TGTGCCAGCAGCCAAAATTTGGGGGCCGCCTTTGAAGCTTTCTTT. The entire variable domain, with the rest obtained from reference TRBV11-2 and TRBJ1-1, is as follows: EAGVAQSPRYKIIEKRQSVAFWCNPISGHATLYWYQQILGQGPKLLIQFQNNGVVDDSQLPKDRFSAERLKGVDSTLKIQPAKLEDSAVYLCASSQNLGAAFEAFFGQGTRLTVV.

This clone was observed at least ten times. The V call is TRBV6-1, the J call TRBJ2-7; 10 bases fit TRBD2. Germline CDR1 reads MNHNS; CDR2 reads SASEGT. V shed 2 bases and J 5 bases; nucleotides not matched to a gene: 6. This CDR3 comprises 15 residues. The CDR3 sequence: CASSERSGGVDEQYF. CDR3 in DNA: TGTGCCAGCAGTGAACGGAGCGGGGGGGTCGACGAGCAGTACTTC.

The chain joins TRBV7-2 to TRBJ2-7; 10 bases match TRBD2. V gave up 5 bases and J gave up 3 bases; unmatched junction bases: 7. This CDR3 comprises 15 residues. The germline CDR1 and CDR2 sequences are SGHTA and FQGNSA. For the CDR3, the DNA is TGTGCCAGCAGCCTTCGGACTAGCGGCGACTACGAGCAGTACTTC. It specifies CASSLRTSGDYEQYF. Combining the CDR3 with reference TRBV7-2 and TRBJ2-7 gives the whole variable domain GAGVSQSPSNKVTEKGKDVELRCDPISGHTALYWYRQSLGQGLEFLIYFQGNSAPDKSGLPSDRFSAERTGGSVSTLTIQRTQQEDSAVYLCASSLRTSGDYEQYFGPGTRLTVT.

V is TRBV19 and J is TRBJ1-2; a weak D match, TRBD1 (5 bases). Germline V gene sequence: CDR1 LNHDA, CDR2 SQIVND (reference sequence). The CDR3 sequence is 15 residues long. Trimming removed 0 bases from V and 4 bases from J, with 12 bases in between. The CDR3 is CASSIEPQESYGYTF. The CDR3 DNA is TGTGCCAGTAGTATAGAACCACAGGAGAGCTATGGCTACACCTTC.

The chain joins TRBV5-1 to TRBJ1-6, with D unresolved. From germline, CDR1 is SGHRS and CDR2 YFSETQ. Deletions cut 0 bases from V and 7 bases from J, with 11 bases between. This CDR3 has 15 amino acids. CDR3 DNA: TGCGCCAGCAGCTTGGATGTAGGAGGGAATTCACCCCTCCACTTT. Translated, it gives CASSLDVGGNSPLHF.

The chain recombines TRBV19 with TRBJ2-3; 9 bases line up with TRBD1. Germline-derived CDR1 and CDR2 are LNHDA and SQIVND (reference sequence). The CDR3 loop spans 14 amino acids. The J segment lost 6 bases and the V segment lost 5 bases, leaving 6 bases of the junction unmatched. The DNA of the CDR3 is TGTGCCAGTAGTTCCAACAGGGGGCGGGATACGCAGTATTTT. As protein: CASSSNRGRDTQYF.

The J gene is TRBJ1-3, the V gene TRBV7-9; a weak D match, TRBD1 (6 bases). Trimming removed 3 bases at V and 0 bases at J, with 12 bases between. The germline V gene encodes CDR1 SEHNR and CDR2 FQNEAQ (reference sequence). The CDR3 has 16 amino acids. Written as DNA, the CDR3 is TGTGCCAGCAGCTTCTCAACAGGGCTCTCTGGAAACACCATATATTTT. This translates into CASSFSTGLSGNTIYF.

This chain uses TRBV5-4 with TRBJ2-5, with 9 positions matching TRBD2. CDR3 length: 15 residues. CDR1 and CDR2 from the germline V gene are SGHNT and YYREEE (reference sequence). V shed 0 bases, J shed 5 bases, and the junction held 5 bases outside the gene matches. The CDR3 DNA is TGTGCCAGCAGCTTGGTGGGTAGCGGGGGCGAGACCCAGTACTTC. Amino acid sequence: CASSLVGSGGETQYF.

This rearrangement joins TRBV4-1 to TRBJ1-5; D ambiguous. The V end was cut by 4 bases, the J end by 7 bases, with 14 bases between. Germline loops: CDR1 MGHRA, CDR2 YSYEKL. CDR3 length equals 14 residues. The CDR3 nucleotides are TGCGCCAGCAGCCGGTGGGAAGGAGGCCAGCCCCAGCATTTT. Translated, it gives CASSRWEGGQPQHF.

The V gene is TRBV9, the J gene TRBJ2-3; 11 bases fit TRBD2. V gave up 0 bases and J gave up 6 bases; unmatched junction bases: 6. Germline-derived CDR1 and CDR2 are SGDLS and YYNGEE. The CDR3 totals 16 residues. CDR3 amino acids: CASSVEASGGWDTQYF. The DNA for the CDR3 is TGTGCCAGCAGCGTAGAGGCTAGCGGGGGGTGGGATACGCAGTATTTT.

V is TRBV6-2 or TRBV6-3 and J is TRBJ2-3; 8 bases are shared with TRBD2. Germline V gene data show CDR1 as MNHEY and CDR2 as SVGEGT. The V and J ends lost 0 bases and 2 bases, in that order; junction bases with no gene match: 13. This CDR3 region has 19 residues. CDR3 residues: CASSYSPAGAILVTDTQYF. The CDR3 DNA is TGTGCCAGCAGTTACTCTCCAGCGGGGGCCATTCTAGTCACAGATACGCAGTATTTT.

The rearrangement joins TRBV9 to TRBJ1-1, with TRBD1 as a possible D gene (5 bases). The CDR3 sequence is 14 residues long. Trimming removed 4 bases at V and 2 bases at J, with 12 bases between. Germline V lookup: CDR1 SGDLS, CDR2 YYNGEE. This CDR3 reads CASSPQTVNTEAFF. CDR3 sequence (DNA): TGTGCCAGCAGCCCCCAGACAGTTAACACTGAAGCTTTCTTT.